These 8 T cell receptor beta chains share one sample of origin, sequenced in a study of cytomegalovirus exposure and HLA in healthy donors. Both 60 Vbeta primers and 13 Jbeta primers went into the PCR. The data were produced by immunoSEQ multiplex PCR, yet TCRdb's version contains in-frame clones alone and is incomplete. Of about 140,000 clones listed, around 87% are singletons. The sequencing input was PBMCs. These receptors all stem from a woman aged 25 to 39 in good health and CMV-seronegative.

This clone appeared a single time. The CDR3 coding sequence is TGTGCCAGCAGCCATCTTCTAAGGACTAGCGACTACAATGAGCAGTTCTTC. Amino acid sequence: CASSHLLRTSDYNEQFF. The rearrangement links TRBV4-2 to TRBJ2-1, with 9 bases lining up with TRBD2. V lost 3 bases, J lost 3 bases, and 9 bases stayed unmatched. CDR1 is LGHNA, CDR2 YNFKEQ, per germline. This CDR3 has 17 residues.

The V gene is TRBV7-2, the J gene TRBJ2-7; TRBD2 matches at 8 bases. The CDR3 length is 16 residues. Germline CDR1 reads SGHTA; CDR2 reads FQGNSA. Germline trimming cut 5 bases from V and 2 bases from J; bases unmatched to any gene: 11. The DNA for the CDR3 is TGTGCCAGCAGCCCCGAATGGGCGGGGGGAACCTACGAGCAGTACTTC. Encoded protein: CASSPEWAGGTYEQYF.

The V call is TRBV4-1, the J call TRBJ1-1; D possibly corresponds to TRBD1 (5 bases). The CDR3 length is 13 residues. The germline CDR1 and CDR2 sequences are MGHRA and YSYEKL. V lost 0 bases and J lost 3, with 5 bases in between. CDR3 residues: CASSQDRDTEAFF. In DNA form, the CDR3 reads TGCGCCAGCAGCCAAGACAGGGACACTGAAGCTTTCTTT.

The gene calls are TRBV18 and TRBJ1-1; tentatively, D is TRBD1 (5 bases). The CDR3 extends over 14 amino acids. Germline V CDR1 and CDR2: KGHSH, LQKENI. The V end lost 6 bases, the J end lost 3 bases, and 14 bases lay between the germline ends. The CDR3 reads CASSLRGGDTEAFF. Here the CDR3 DNA reads TGTGCCAGCTCCCTCCGGGGGGGGGACACTGAAGCTTTCTTT.

This chain connects TRBV27 to TRBJ2-7, with TRBD1 matching over 9 bases. The CDR3 is 13 residues long. Losses at the gene ends were 7 bases for V and 4 bases for J; bases not matched to a gene: 5. In germline, CDR1 is MNHEY, CDR2 SMNVEV (reference sequence). In nucleotides, the CDR3 is TGTGCCAGCATGAGGACAGGGGTGTACGAGCAGTACTTC. This gives the protein CASMRTGVYEQYF.

The chain carries TRBV27 and TRBJ1-2; TRBD1 matches 7 bases. This CDR3 region has 14 residues. Germline values: CDR1 MNHEY, CDR2 SMNVEV (reference sequence). The trim removed 5 bases at V and 2 bases at J, leaving 5 bases unmatched. For the CDR3, the DNA is TGTGCCAGCAGTCGCTTGACAGGGAACTATGGCTACACCTTC. Its protein is CASSRLTGNYGYTF.

The V and J genes are TRBV7-6 and TRBJ2-1; D is ambiguous. Germline CDR1 reads SGHVS; CDR2 reads FNYEAQ. The CDR3 length is 15 residues. Deletions cut 2 bases from V and 0 bases from J, with 8 bases between. CDR3 sequence: CASSLSPLSYNEQFF. In nucleotides, the CDR3 is TGTGCCAGCAGCTTATCCCCACTCTCCTACAATGAGCAGTTCTTC.

This chain uses TRBV7-2 with TRBJ2-3; 15 nucleotides match TRBD2. J lost 6 bases, V lost 5 bases, and 9 bases had no gene match. The CDR3 consists of 17 residues. The V gene's germline CDR1 is SGHTA and CDR2 FQGNSA. CDR3 nucleotide sequence: TGTGCCAGCAGCCGGTGGACTAGCGGGGGGGCCCAGGATACGCAGTATTTT. Translation gives CASSRWTSGGAQDTQYF.